Presented here are 13 T cell receptor beta chains from one specimen sequenced in a study of cytomegalovirus exposure and HLA in healthy donors. A multiplex PCR was run with 60 Vbeta primers and 13 Jbeta primers. Sequencing used immunoSEQ multiplex PCR; TCRdb keeps in-frame clones, though not all of them. The sample consists of roughly 130,000 clones, 80% to 90% of them appearing once. Sequenced sample: PBMCs. The receptors derive from a male donor in good health and CMV-seropositive.

The chain is built from TRBV5-4 and TRBJ2-1; 9 bases are a match to TRBD2. J lost 4 bases, V lost 4 bases, and 6 bases had no gene match. There are 15 residues in the CDR3. The germline gives CDR1 SGHNT, CDR2 YYREEE (reference sequence). CDR3 protein: CASSTGLATYNEQFF. CDR3 DNA: TGTGCCAGCAGCACAGGACTAGCGACATACAATGAGCAGTTCTTC.

This clone was found a few times. This chain links TRBV30 with TRBJ2-7, with TRBD1 matching 7 bases. This CDR3 is built from 14 residues. The V gene end was trimmed by 4 bases and the J gene end by 6 bases; junction bases not matched to a gene: 12. Germline lookup yields CDR1 GTSNPN and CDR2 SVGIG (reference sequence). The CDR3 loop reads CAWNKPGQKSEQYF. Written as DNA, the CDR3 is TGTGCCTGGAACAAGCCGGGACAGAAATCCGAGCAGTACTTC.

The chain couples TRBV29-1 to TRBJ2-7, with 14 bases that match TRBD2. The germline V gene has CDR1 SQVTM and CDR2 ANQGSEA. The V segment lost 5 bases and the J segment 0 bases; nucleotides outside the gene matches: 21. The CDR3 extends over 21 amino acids. The CDR3 loop is CSVSSVSKRTSGRNSSYEQYF. The CDR3 nucleotides read TGCAGCGTTTCGTCCGTCTCGAAGAGGACTAGCGGGAGGAATAGCTCCTACGAGCAGTACTTC.

The chain has TRBV5-1 and TRBJ2-3; 8 nucleotides line up with TRBD2. This CDR3 has 15 amino acids. Per germline, CDR1 SGHRS and CDR2 YFSETQ. The trim removed 4 bases at V and 0 bases at J, leaving 4 bases unmatched. The CDR3 nucleotides read TGCGCCAGCAGCCGACTAGCGACTAGCACAGATACGCAGTATTTT. It codes for CASSRLATSTDTQYF.

V is TRBV7-9 and J is TRBJ2-5, with D unresolved. Judging by the DNA end, TRBJ2-7 fits better; the J call may be wrong. The germline gives CDR1 SEHNR, CDR2 FQNEAQ (reference sequence). The CDR3 contains 11 residues. The chain's CDR3 is CASSFNYEQYF. The DNA of the CDR3 is TGTGCCAGCAGCTTCAACTACGAGCAGTACTTC.

V usage is TRBV6-1 and J usage is TRBJ2-5, with a weak D call TRBD1 (5 bases). CDR1 MNHNS and CDR2 SASEGT come from the germline V gene. V lost 6 bases to trimming and J lost 4 bases, with 12 bases between them. CDR3 length: 13 residues. The CDR3 reads CASRTQGGETQYF. The CDR3 bases are TGTGCCAGCAGAACCCAGGGCGGAGAGACCCAGTACTTC.

The chain combines TRBV28 with TRBJ1-5; tentative D call: TRBD1 (5 bases). Germline CDR1 MDHEN, CDR2 SYDVKM. This CDR3 spans 17 amino acids. Trimming left V 2 bases short and J 0 bases short, with 14 bases between. The CDR3 sequence is CASSLRRTGRSNQPQHF. Written as DNA, the CDR3 is TGTGCCAGCAGTTTAAGGAGAACAGGCCGTAGCAATCAGCCCCAGCATTTT.

V is TRBV25-1 and J is TRBJ2-1; 12 positions agree with TRBD2. Germline V gene lookup returns CDR1 MGHDK and CDR2 SYGVNS. The CDR3 has 16 residues. The junction had 11 bases not matched to a gene; V was cut back by 5 bases and J by 9 bases. The CDR3 sequence is CASSSTVRGLAGEQFF. The CDR3, as DNA: TGTGCCAGCAGTTCAACAGTCCGGGGACTAGCGGGTGAGCAGTTCTTC. Complete variable domain (other parts from reference TRBV25-1 and TRBJ2-1): EADIYQTPRYLVIGTGKKITLECSQTMGHDKMYWYQQDPGMELHLIHYSYGVNSTEKGDLSSESTVSRIRTEHFPLTLESARPSHTSQYLCASSSTVRGLAGEQFFGPGTRLTVL.

This clone turned up a few times. This chain joins TRBV7-9 and TRBJ2-1; D uncertain. This CDR3 region has 14 residues. V lost 7 bases, J lost 3 bases, and 13 bases lay in between. The germline gives CDR1 SEHNR, CDR2 FQNEAQ (reference sequence). Written as DNA, the CDR3 is TGTGCCAGCACCTCTCTAATCGGCTACAATGAGCAGTTCTTC. Translated, it gives CASTSLIGYNEQFF.

This clone was counted at least ten times. The genes are TRBV2 and TRBJ2-5; no clear D gene. V shed 4 bases and J shed 3 bases, with 3 bases lying between them. The CDR3 is 11 residues long. From germline, CDR1 is SNHLY and CDR2 FYNNEI. In DNA form, the CDR3 reads TGTGCCAGCAGTGGCGAAGAGACCCAGTACTTC. Translating gives CASSGEETQYF.

The chain uses TRBV7-2 and TRBJ1-6, with TRBD1 identical over 7 bases. The CDR3 runs 19 residues. CDR1 is SGHTA and CDR2 is FQGNSA in the germline V gene. V shed 2 bases and J 1 base; nucleotides not matched to a gene: 11. Written as DNA, the CDR3 is TGTGCCAGCAGCTTAAGGTTCTCGGCAGGGGGTTCCTATAATTCACCCCTCCACTTT. Translating gives CASSLRFSAGGSYNSPLHF.

This clone came up once. This rearrangement joins TRBV5-6 to TRBJ2-7; TRBD1 might be the D (6 bases). The germline V gene encodes CDR1 SGHDT and CDR2 YYEEEE. Between the trimmed V and J ends, which lost 5 bases and 6 bases, there was a span of 12 bases. This CDR3 has 12 amino acids. DNA of the CDR3: TGTGCCAGCAGTGCAGGGGACACCGAGCAGTACTTC. This codes for CASSAGDTEQYF.

The chain couples TRBV15 to TRBJ2-3; no clear D gene. Per the germline V gene, CDR1 is LNHNV and CDR2 is YYDKDF (reference sequence). The V end was cut by 3 bases, the J end by 6 bases, with 22 bases between. The CDR3 length is 17 residues. CDR3 region: CATSSVPGPRFLDTQYF. The CDR3 coding sequence is TGTGCCACCAGCAGCGTTCCGGGTCCCCGATTTTTGGATACGCAGTATTTT.